Listed below are T cell receptor beta chains from one sample, sequenced in a study of vaccination and CD4 T cells after COVID-19. Which antigens these TCRs recognize remains unknown. In TCRdb, the PCR reads were re-called with MiXCR into one record per CDR3 protein. The data hold about 11,000 distinct CDR3 sequences, with 40% observed a single time. The sequencing sample was made of CD4+ T cells from blood, cultured in vitro. All receptors derive from a human donor in good health. Each CDR3 is given with its conserved first and last residue. A D gene is named only where the DNA matches it firmly. Rows give clone size only sometimes, using once, few, many, or a class for an expanded clone.

cdr3_aa	cdr3_nt	v_call	clone_size	j_call	d_call
CASSLLGGGAGELFF	TGTGCCAGCAGCTTACTTGGGGGGGGAGCCGGGGAGCTGTTTTTT	TRBV7-6	NA	TRBJ2-2	TRBD2
CSARDPGRNQPQHF	TGCAGTGCTAGAGACCCGGGCAGAAATCAGCCCCAGCATTTT	TRBV20-1	NA	TRBJ1-5	NA
CASSHRENNEQFF	TGTGCCAGCAGCCACCGGGAGAACAATGAGCAGTTCTTC	TRBV6-2/TRBV6-3	NA	TRBJ2-1	NA
CSAGGAGPMDTQYF	TGCAGTGCCGGGGGGGCAGGACCTATGGATACGCAGTATTTT	TRBV20-1	few	TRBJ2-3	TRBD2
CASSMSRVYEQYF	TGTGCCAGCAGCATGTCGCGGGTCTACGAGCAGTACTTC	TRBV7-2	NA	TRBJ2-7	NA
CASSPLPSKVGNTEAFF	TGTGCCAGCTCACCACTTCCTAGCAAGGTGGGGAACACTGAAGCTTTCTTT	TRBV18	once	TRBJ1-1	NA
CASSVTGGNTGELFF	TGTGCCAGTAGTGTGACAGGGGGGAACACCGGGGAGCTGTTTTTT	TRBV19	NA	TRBJ2-2	TRBD1
CASSLDAGAGTYGGYTF	TGCGCCAGCAGCTTGGACGCAGGGGCAGGAACCTACGGGGGCTACACCTTC	TRBV5-1	NA	TRBJ1-2	NA
CSTWGTARTDTQYF	TGCAGTACCTGGGGTACGGCTCGCACAGATACGCAGTATTTT	TRBV20-1	NA	TRBJ2-3	NA
CASSFAGGGGDTQYF	TGTGCCAGCAGCTTCGCCGGGGGTGGTGGAGATACGCAGTATTTT	TRBV7-2	few	TRBJ2-3	NA
CASSYHYGDTQYF	TGTGCCAGCAGTTATCATTATGGGGATACGCAGTATTTT	TRBV27	NA	TRBJ2-3	NA
CASSPSRAGGGDTQYF	TGTGCCAGCAGCCCCTCCCGAGCGGGAGGAGGAGATACGCAGTATTTT	TRBV7-3	NA	TRBJ2-3	TRBD2
CASSSSDLLDYGYTF	NA	TRBV28	NA	TRBJ1-2	NA
CASGGAGNTEAFF	TGTGCCAGTGGGGGGGCCGGGAACACTGAAGCTTTCTTT	TRBV7-3	few	TRBJ1-1	NA
CASSMPVSSNQPQHF	TGTGCCAGTAGTATGCCGGTCTCAAGCAATCAGCCCCAGCATTTT	TRBV19	few	TRBJ1-5	NA
CSARIRLVATNEQFF	TGCAGTGCCCGGATTCGGTTGGTAGCTACGAATGAGCAGTTCTTC	TRBV20-1	NA	TRBJ2-1	NA
CAISNGVEQYF	TGTGCCATTTCTAATGGGGTGGAGCAGTACTTC	TRBV7-8	few	TRBJ2-7	NA
CASSRRGDSNGYTF	TGTGCCAGCAGTAGAAGGGGAGACTCCAATGGCTACACCTTC	TRBV6-1	few	TRBJ1-2	NA
CASSFMGGRAHGELFF	TGTGCCAGCAGCTTTATGGGCGGGAGGGCCCACGGGGAGCTGTTTTTT	TRBV7-3	NA	TRBJ2-2	TRBD2
CASSSPRGRGNYNEQFF	TGTGCCAGCAGCTCCCCACGAGGGAGAGGTAACTACAATGAGCAGTTCTTC	TRBV7-2	NA	TRBJ2-1	NA
CSVAGEGGAFSYNEQFF	TGCAGCGTTGCAGGGGAAGGTGGCGCCTTTTCCTACAATGAGCAGTTCTTC	TRBV29-1	NA	TRBJ2-1	NA
CASSPLRTSGRALSTGELFF	TGTGCCAGCAGCCCCCTAAGGACTAGCGGGAGGGCCTTAAGCACCGGGGAGCTGTTTTTT	TRBV7-2	NA	TRBJ2-2	TRBD2
CASSPGDRDRYEQYF	TGTGCCAGCAGCCCAGGGGACAGGGATAGGTACGAGCAGTACTTC	TRBV5-6	once	TRBJ2-7	TRBD1
CATSDLPSVSDTQYF	TGTGCCACCAGTGATCTCCCTAGCGTGTCAGATACGCAGTATTTT	TRBV24-1	NA	TRBJ2-3	NA
CSAREPSGPSYTTDTQYF	TGCAGTGCTAGAGAACCTAGCGGGCCGTCCTACACTACAGATACGCAGTATTTT	TRBV20-1	few	TRBJ2-3	TRBD2